Below, 20 T cell receptor beta chains from the same sample are listed, as sequenced in a study of CD8+CD57+ T cells in acquired aplastic anemia. Sequencing involved patients with CD8+CD57+ cell expansion previously shown by flow cytometry. TCR beta VDJ and CDR3 profiles were obtained from a genomic DNA template. TCRdb independently ran MiXCR on the reads; one entry per CDR3 protein. The table shows about 180,000 distinct CDR3 sequences, with about half occurring only once. Input material: sorted CD4+, CD8+, or CD8+CD57+ T cells (not recorded which) from PBMCs. The receptors come from a human donor with aplastic anemia.

This clonotype was seen only a few times. The chain joins TRBV24-1 to TRBJ2-5, with D possibly being TRBD2 (6 bases). Looked up from germline, CDR1 is KGHDR and CDR2 is SFDVKD. The CDR3 is 15 residues long. V was shortened by 3 bases and J by 1 base, with 11 bases between the two germline ends. The DNA for the CDR3 is TGTGCCACCAGTGATCGAAGGACTATCCAAGAGACCCAGTACTTC. The encoded protein is CATSDRRTIQETQYF.

This clonotype turned up a few times. The J gene is TRBJ2-1, the V gene TRBV20-1; 11 bases are a match to TRBD2. V lost 1 base, J lost 4 bases, and 0 bases stayed unmatched. Germline CDR1 reads DFQATT; CDR2 reads SNEGSKA (reference sequence). The CDR3 loop spans 14 amino acids. CDR3 in amino acids: CSARGLAGYNEQFF. The DNA for the CDR3 is TGCAGTGCTAGAGGACTAGCGGGGTACAATGAGCAGTTCTTC.

This clonotype was recorded once. The conserved closing phenylalanine or tryptophan is absent in this CDR3, likely reflecting a read error. The CDR3 sequence is CAIGDSGTANTEAFL. The CDR3 DNA sequence: TGTGCCATCGGTGATTCGGGGACAGCGAACACTGAAGCTTTCCTT. V is TRBV10-3 and J is TRBJ1-1, with 7 nucleotides matching TRBD1. Germline-derived CDR1 and CDR2 are ENHRY and SYGVKD. CDR3 length: 15 amino acids.

This clonotype was observed a single time. The chain combines TRBV7-3 with TRBJ2-1, with D tentatively TRBD2 (5 bases). Germline CDR1 SGHTA, CDR2 FQGTGA. Trimming left V 5 bases short and J 7 bases short, with 12 bases between. This CDR3 spans 13 amino acids. CDR3 DNA sequence: TGTGCCAGCAGCCCCGGCGGGCGAAATGAGCAGTTCTTC. It encodes CASSPGGRNEQFF.

The chain uses TRBV10-3 and TRBJ2-7, with 7 positions matching TRBD1. The CDR3 spans 14 residues. With 10 bases clipped from V and 1 base from J, the junction kept 10 bases outside the gene matches. Germline CDR1 reads ENHRY; CDR2 reads SYGVKD. The DNA of the CDR3 is TGTGCCACCACGACCGGGACAGCTTCCTACGAGCAGTACTTC. It encodes CATTTGTASYEQYF.

This clonotype was picked up a small number of times. V gene TRBV30 combines with J gene TRBJ2-3; 8 bases agree with TRBD1. With 4 bases clipped from V and 1 base from J, the junction kept 4 bases outside the gene matches. The CDR3 is made up of 14 amino acids. Germline V gene data show CDR1 as GTSNPN and CDR2 as SVGIG (reference sequence). The chain's CDR3 is CAWIQGAGTDTQYF. The CDR3 DNA reads as TGTGCCTGGATCCAGGGGGCTGGCACAGATACGCAGTATTTT.

This rearrangement joins TRBV2 to TRBJ2-1; 9 bases are shared with TRBD2. Germline CDR1 SNHLY, CDR2 FYNNEI. With 5 bases clipped from V and 3 bases from J, the junction kept 8 bases outside the gene matches. The length of the CDR3 is 16 residues. Written as DNA, the CDR3 is TGTGCCAGCAGTCAGGGGCGACTAGCGGACTACAATGAGCAGTTCTTC. It specifies CASSQGRLADYNEQFF.

This clonotype occurred a few times. The genes are TRBV19 and TRBJ1-5; no reliable D call. This CDR3 spans 14 amino acids. CDR1 and CDR2 (germline): LNHDA, SQIVND (reference sequence). V was trimmed by 2 bases and J by 7 bases, leaving 12 bases between them. The CDR3 coding sequence is TGTGCCAGTAGTATACAGGTCGGTAGGCAGCCCCAGCATTTT. Translated: CASSIQVGRQPQHF.

With regard to this clonotype: Compared with germline, one end of the junction differs, possibly owing to a read error. The chain is built from TRBV5-4 and TRBJ1-2; no clear D gene. The CDR3 runs to 15 residues. Germline lookup yields CDR1 SGHNT and CDR2 YYREEE (reference sequence). As DNA, the CDR3 is TGTGCCAGCAGCTTGGAAGGGTCTACCATCTATGGCAACACCTTC. Its translation is CASSLEGSTIYGNTF.

The table lists this clonotype with many counts. The J gene is TRBJ2-5, the V gene TRBV5-1; a possible D gene is TRBD2 (5 bases). The CDR3 loop spans 13 amino acids. The V gene lost 4 bases and the J gene lost 5 bases, with 12 bases spanning the gap. Per the germline V gene, CDR1 is SGHRS and CDR2 is YFSETQ. The CDR3 sequence is CASSPGMGETQYF. The CDR3 bases are TGCGCCAGCAGCCCGGGGATGGGGGAGACCCAGTACTTC.

There are many counts of this clonotype. The rearrangement uses TRBV7-2 and TRBJ2-7; the D gene is possibly TRBD2 (5 bases). The CDR3 loop spans 15 amino acids. Looked up from germline, CDR1 is SGHTA and CDR2 is FQGNSA. Trimming cost V 6 bases and J 2 bases, with 17 bases left between them. The CDR3: CASSKIHGGTYEQYF. CDR3 nucleotides: TGTGCCAGCAGTAAAATCCACGGAGGAACCTACGAGCAGTACTTC.

The chain combines TRBV28 with TRBJ2-7; D ambiguous. Looked up from germline, CDR1 is MDHEN and CDR2 is SYDVKM. This CDR3 is built from 12 residues. The V end was cut by 4 bases, the J end by 2 bases, with 6 bases between. CDR3 in DNA: TGTGCCAGCAGTTCGGCTCCCTACGAGCAGTACTTC. This sequence encodes CASSSAPYEQYF.

V usage is TRBV5-4 and J usage is TRBJ2-3, with TRBD2 as a possible D gene (5 bases). Per the germline V gene, CDR1 is SGHNT and CDR2 is YYREEE (reference sequence). Between the trimmed V and J ends, which lost 0 bases and 8 bases, there was a span of 16 bases. The CDR3 consists of 15 residues. The CDR3 coding sequence is TGTGCCAGCAGCTTGGTGGGATCCGTAGCGAGTACGCAGTATTTT. This translates into CASSLVGSVASTQYF.

This clonotype has ten or more counts. The genes are TRBV6-1 and TRBJ1-1, with a weak D call TRBD1 (5 bases). From germline, CDR1 is MNHNS and CDR2 SASEGT. The length of the CDR3 is 14 residues. The germline V and J ends were trimmed by 7 bases and 4 bases, with 16 bases remaining between them. The CDR3 loop is CASIRGEVSTEAFF. The DNA of the CDR3 is TGTGCCAGCATTCGAGGGGAGGTGAGCACTGAAGCTTTCTTT.

This rearrangement joins TRBV3-1 to TRBJ2-2; D might be TRBD2 (6 bases). In germline, CDR1 is LGHDT, CDR2 YNNKEL (reference sequence). Trimming took 5 bases from V and 4 from J, leaving 14 bases between them. The CDR3 spans 15 residues. CDR3 in DNA: TGTGCCAGCAGCTCCCAGGGACTCCCCACCGGGGAGCTGTTTTTT. Translation gives CASSSQGLPTGELFF. Variable domain in full (rest from reference TRBV3-1 and TRBJ2-2): DTAVSQTPKYLVTQMGNDKSIKCEQNLGHDTMYWYKQDSKKFLKIMFSYNNKELIINETVPNRFSPKSPDKAHLNLHINSLELGDSAVYFCASSSQGLPTGELFFGEGSRLTVL.

In this sample, this clonotype turned up many times. The rearrangement uses TRBV10-3 and TRBJ1-2; 10 bases are a match to TRBD1. The CDR3 covers 13 residues. Trimming cost V 7 bases and J 2 bases; bases outside gene matches: 1. CDR1 is ENHRY and CDR2 is SYGVKD in the germline V gene. CDR3: CAIKTGGNYGYTF. CDR3 sequence (DNA): TGTGCCATCAAGACAGGGGGCAACTATGGCTACACCTTC.

Points on this clonotype: A much larger clone sits a single nucleotide away, making a read error possible. The chain uses TRBV5-1 and TRBJ1-1, with D perhaps TRBD1 (6 bases). This CDR3 contains 19 residues. Per the germline V gene, CDR1 is SGHRS and CDR2 is YFSETQ. DNA for the CDR3: TGCGCCAGCGGCTTGTGGCTAACATCCCCTAGGGGGATGAACACTGAAGCTTTCTTT. Translating it yields CASGLWLTSPRGMNTEAFF.

V gene TRBV7-8 combines with J gene TRBJ2-1; 7 nucleotides agree with TRBD2. The trim removed 3 bases at V and 7 bases at J, leaving 3 bases unmatched. This CDR3 has 13 residues. Germline values: CDR1 SGHVS, CDR2 FQNEAQ. The CDR3, as DNA: TGTGCCAGCAGCTTGCCCGGGAGGAATGAGCAGTTCTTC. This codes for CASSLPGRNEQFF.

This chain uses TRBV19 with TRBJ2-7; D unclear. The CDR3 is made up of 15 amino acids. CDR1 LNHDA and CDR2 SQIVND come from the germline V gene (reference sequence). V lost 0 bases and J lost 3, with 12 bases in between. CDR3 sequence (DNA): TGTGCCAGTAGTATAGATAACAGAAGAATCTACGAGCAGTACTTC. Amino acids: CASSIDNRRIYEQYF. Based on the CDR3 plus reference TRBV19 and TRBJ2-7, the full variable domain is DGGITQSPKYLFRKEGQNVTLSCEQNLNHDAMYWYRQDPGQGLRLIYYSQIVNDFQKGDIAEGYSVSREKKESFPLTVTSAQKNPTAFYLCASSIDNRRIYEQYFGPGTRLTVT.

This clonotype came up a few times. The chain links TRBV3-1 to TRBJ2-6, with a tentative D call TRBD2 (6 bases). V shed 4 bases and J shed 0 bases, with 10 bases lying between them. The germline V gene encodes CDR1 LGHDT and CDR2 YNNKEL (reference sequence). There are 16 residues in the CDR3. The CDR3 spells CASSRRVNSGANVLTF. CDR3 sequence (DNA): TGTGCCAGCAGCCGGAGGGTAAACTCTGGGGCCAACGTCCTGACTTTC.